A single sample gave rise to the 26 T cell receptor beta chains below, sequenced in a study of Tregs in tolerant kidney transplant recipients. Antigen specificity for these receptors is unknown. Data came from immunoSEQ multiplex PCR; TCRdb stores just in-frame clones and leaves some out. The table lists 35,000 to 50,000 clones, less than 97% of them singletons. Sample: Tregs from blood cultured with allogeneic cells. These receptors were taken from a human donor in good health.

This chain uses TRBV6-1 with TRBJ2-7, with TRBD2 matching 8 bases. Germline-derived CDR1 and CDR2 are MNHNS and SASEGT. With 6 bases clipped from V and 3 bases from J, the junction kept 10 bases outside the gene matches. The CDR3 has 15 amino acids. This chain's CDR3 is CASSRETSAHYEQYF. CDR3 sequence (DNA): TGTGCCAGCAGCCGAGAGACTAGCGCGCACTACGAGCAGTACTTC.

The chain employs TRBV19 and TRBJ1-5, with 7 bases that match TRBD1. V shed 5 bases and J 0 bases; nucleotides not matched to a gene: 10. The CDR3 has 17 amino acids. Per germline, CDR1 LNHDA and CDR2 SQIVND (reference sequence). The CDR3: CASSDWTGYYSNQPQHF. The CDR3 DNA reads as TGTGCCAGTAGTGACTGGACAGGATATTATAGCAATCAGCCCCAGCATTTT.

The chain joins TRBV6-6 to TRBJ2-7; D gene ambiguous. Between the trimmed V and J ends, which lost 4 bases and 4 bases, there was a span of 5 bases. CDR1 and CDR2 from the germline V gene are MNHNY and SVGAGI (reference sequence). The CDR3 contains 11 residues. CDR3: CASSFKYEQYF. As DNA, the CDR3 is TGTGCCAGCAGTTTTAAATACGAGCAGTACTTC.

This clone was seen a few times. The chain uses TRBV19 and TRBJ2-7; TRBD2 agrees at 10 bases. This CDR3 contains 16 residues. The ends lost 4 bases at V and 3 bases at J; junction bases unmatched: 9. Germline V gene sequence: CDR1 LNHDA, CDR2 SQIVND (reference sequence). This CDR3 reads CASSRGAGGPIYEQYF. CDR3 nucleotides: TGTGCCAGTAGTAGGGGAGCGGGAGGGCCGATCTACGAGCAGTACTTC.

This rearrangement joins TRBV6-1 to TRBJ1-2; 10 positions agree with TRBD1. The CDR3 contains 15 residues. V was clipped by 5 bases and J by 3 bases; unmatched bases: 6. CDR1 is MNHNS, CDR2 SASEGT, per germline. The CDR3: CASSSRTGGDYGYTF. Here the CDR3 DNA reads TGTGCCAGCAGTTCCCGGACAGGGGGAGACTATGGCTACACCTTC.

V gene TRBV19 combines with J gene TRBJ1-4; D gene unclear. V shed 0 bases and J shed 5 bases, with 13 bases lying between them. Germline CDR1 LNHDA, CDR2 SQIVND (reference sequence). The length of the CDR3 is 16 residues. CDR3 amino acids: CASSIESRNSNEKLFF. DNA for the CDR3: TGTGCCAGTAGTATAGAATCGAGGAACTCCAATGAAAAACTGTTTTTT.

As DNA, the CDR3 is TGTGCCATCAGTGAGGGGGGGACTAGCGGGAAATATGAGCAGTTCTTC. Translation gives CAISEGGTSGKYEQFF. The gene calls are TRBV10-3 and TRBJ2-1; TRBD2 matches at 13 bases. Germline V gene data show CDR1 as ENHRY and CDR2 as SYGVKD. The CDR3 extends over 16 amino acids. Trimming cost V 2 bases and J 8 bases; bases outside gene matches: 6.

The CDR3 sequence: CASSYRDGYGYTF. CDR3 bases: TGTGCCAGCAGTTACAGGGATGGCTATGGCTACACCTTC. The chain joins TRBV6-6 to TRBJ1-2, with no clear D. CDR3 length: 13 amino acids. V was clipped by 2 bases and J by 4 bases, with 8 bases between them. In germline, CDR1 is MNHNY, CDR2 SVGAGI (reference sequence).

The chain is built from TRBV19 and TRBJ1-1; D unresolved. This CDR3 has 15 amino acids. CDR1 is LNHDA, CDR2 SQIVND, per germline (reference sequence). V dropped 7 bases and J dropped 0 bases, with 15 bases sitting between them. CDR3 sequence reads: CASKVSGAMNTEAFF. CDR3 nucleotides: TGTGCCAGTAAGGTTTCAGGAGCCATGAACACTGAAGCTTTCTTT.

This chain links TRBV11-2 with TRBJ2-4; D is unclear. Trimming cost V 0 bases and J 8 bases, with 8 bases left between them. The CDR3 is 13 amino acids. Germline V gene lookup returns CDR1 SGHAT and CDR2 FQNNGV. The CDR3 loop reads CASSLDRTDIQYF. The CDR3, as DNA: TGTGCCAGCAGCTTAGATCGGACCGACATTCAGTACTTC.

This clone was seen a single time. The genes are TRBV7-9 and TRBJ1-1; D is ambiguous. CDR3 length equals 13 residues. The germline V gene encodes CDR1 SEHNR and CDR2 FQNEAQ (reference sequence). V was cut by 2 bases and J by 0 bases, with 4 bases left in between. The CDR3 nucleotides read TGTGCCAGCAGCTTACCATTGAACACTGAAGCTTTCTTT. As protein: CASSLPLNTEAFF.

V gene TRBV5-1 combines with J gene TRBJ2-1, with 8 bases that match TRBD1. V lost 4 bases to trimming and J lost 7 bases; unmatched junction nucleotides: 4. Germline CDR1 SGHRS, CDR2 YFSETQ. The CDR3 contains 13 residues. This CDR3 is CASSGGQVNEQFF. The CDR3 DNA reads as TGCGCCAGCAGCGGGGGACAGGTAAATGAGCAGTTCTTC.

The CDR3 spells CASSLRGQAGYEQYF. As DNA, the CDR3 is TGTGCCAGCAGCTTAAGGGGACAGGCCGGCTACGAGCAGTACTTC. The rearrangement links TRBV7-3 to TRBJ2-7; 8 bases map to TRBD1. CDR1 SGHTA and CDR2 FQGTGA come from the germline V gene. This CDR3 is 15 amino acids long. V dropped 1 base and J dropped 3; count of bases not matched to a gene: 5.

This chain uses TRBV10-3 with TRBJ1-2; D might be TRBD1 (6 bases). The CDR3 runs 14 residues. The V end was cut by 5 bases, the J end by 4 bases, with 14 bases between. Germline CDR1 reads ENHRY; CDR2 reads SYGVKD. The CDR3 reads CAISPGGGPYGYTF. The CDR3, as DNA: TGTGCCATCAGTCCAGGAGGGGGACCCTATGGCTACACCTTC.

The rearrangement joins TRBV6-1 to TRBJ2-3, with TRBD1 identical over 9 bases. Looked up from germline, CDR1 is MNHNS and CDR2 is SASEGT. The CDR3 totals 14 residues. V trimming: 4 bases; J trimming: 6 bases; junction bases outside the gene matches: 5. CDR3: CASSADRGTDTQYF. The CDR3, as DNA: TGTGCCAGCAGTGCGGACAGGGGAACGGATACGCAGTATTTT.

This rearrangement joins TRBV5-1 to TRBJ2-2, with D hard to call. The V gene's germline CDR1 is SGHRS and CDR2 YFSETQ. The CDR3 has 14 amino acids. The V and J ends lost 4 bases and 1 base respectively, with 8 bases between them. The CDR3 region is CASSADGNTGELFF. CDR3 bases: TGCGCCAGCAGCGCCGACGGGAACACCGGGGAGCTGTTTTTT.

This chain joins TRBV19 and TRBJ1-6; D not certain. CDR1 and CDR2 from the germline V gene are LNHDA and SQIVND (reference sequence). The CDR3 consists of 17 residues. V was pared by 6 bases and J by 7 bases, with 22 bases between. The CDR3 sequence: CASRTPEQSGQNSPLHF. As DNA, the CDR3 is TGTGCCAGTAGAACCCCGGAACAATCAGGCCAAAATTCACCCCTCCACTTT.

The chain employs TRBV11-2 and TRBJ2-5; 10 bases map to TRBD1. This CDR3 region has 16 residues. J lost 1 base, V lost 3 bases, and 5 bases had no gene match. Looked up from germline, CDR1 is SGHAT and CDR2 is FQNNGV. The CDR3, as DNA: TGTGCCAGCAGCTTTACCGGGACAGGGGCCCAAGAGACCCAGTACTTC. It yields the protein CASSFTGTGAQETQYF. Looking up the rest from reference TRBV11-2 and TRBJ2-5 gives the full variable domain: EAGVAQSPRYKIIEKRQSVAFWCNPISGHATLYWYQQILGQGPKLLIQFQNNGVVDDSQLPKDRFSAERLKGVDSTLKIQPAKLEDSAVYLCASSFTGTGAQETQYFGPGTRLLVL.

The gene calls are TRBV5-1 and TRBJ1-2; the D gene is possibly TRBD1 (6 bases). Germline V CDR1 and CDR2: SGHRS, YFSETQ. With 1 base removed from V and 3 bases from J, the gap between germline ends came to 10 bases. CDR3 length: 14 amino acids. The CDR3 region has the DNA TGCGCCAGCAGCTTGAGGGGGGCGGACTATGGCTACACCTTC. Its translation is CASSLRGADYGYTF.

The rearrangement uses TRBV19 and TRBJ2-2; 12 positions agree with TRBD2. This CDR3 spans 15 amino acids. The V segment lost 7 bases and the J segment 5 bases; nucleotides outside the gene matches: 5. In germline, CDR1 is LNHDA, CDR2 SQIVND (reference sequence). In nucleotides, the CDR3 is TGTGCCAGTAAGACTAGCGGGGGCAGTACCGGGGAGCTGTTTTTT. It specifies CASKTSGGSTGELFF.

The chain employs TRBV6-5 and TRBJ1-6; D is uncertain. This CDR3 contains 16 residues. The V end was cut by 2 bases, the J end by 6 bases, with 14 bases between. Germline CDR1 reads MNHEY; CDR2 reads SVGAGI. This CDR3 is CASSYARRTFNSPLHF. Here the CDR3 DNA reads TGTGCCAGCAGTTACGCCCGACGGACGTTTAATTCACCCCTCCACTTT.

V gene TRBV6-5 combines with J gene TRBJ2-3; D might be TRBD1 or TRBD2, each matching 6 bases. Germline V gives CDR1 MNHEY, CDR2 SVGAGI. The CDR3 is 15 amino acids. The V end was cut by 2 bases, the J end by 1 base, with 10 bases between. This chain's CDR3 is CASSYGGLGTDTQYF. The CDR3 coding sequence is TGTGCCAGCAGTTACGGGGGGCTGGGCACAGATACGCAGTATTTT.

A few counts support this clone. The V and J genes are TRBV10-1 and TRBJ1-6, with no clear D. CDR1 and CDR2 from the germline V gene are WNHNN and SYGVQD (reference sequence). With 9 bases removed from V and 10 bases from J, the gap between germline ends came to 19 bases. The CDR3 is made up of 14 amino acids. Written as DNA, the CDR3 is TGCGCCAGTTCCCCGAATGCCTTAGGGTCACCCCTCCACTTT. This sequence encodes CASSPNALGSPLHF.

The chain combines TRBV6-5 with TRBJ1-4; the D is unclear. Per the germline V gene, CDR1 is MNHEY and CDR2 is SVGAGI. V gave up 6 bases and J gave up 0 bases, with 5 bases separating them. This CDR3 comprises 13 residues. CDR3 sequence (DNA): TGTGCCAGCAGCAGGACAACTAATGAAAAACTGTTTTTT. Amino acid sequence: CASSRTTNEKLFF.

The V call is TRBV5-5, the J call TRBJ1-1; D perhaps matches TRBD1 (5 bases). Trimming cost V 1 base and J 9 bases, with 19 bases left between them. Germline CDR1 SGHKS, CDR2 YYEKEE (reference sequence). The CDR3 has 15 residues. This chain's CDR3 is CASSLFEGREEKAFF. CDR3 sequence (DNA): TGTGCCAGCAGCTTGTTCGAGGGGAGGGAGGAGAAAGCTTTCTTT.

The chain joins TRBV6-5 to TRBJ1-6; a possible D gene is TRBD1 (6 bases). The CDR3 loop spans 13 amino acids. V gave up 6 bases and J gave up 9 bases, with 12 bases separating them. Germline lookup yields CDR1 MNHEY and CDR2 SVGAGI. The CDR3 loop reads CASRKNRASPLHF. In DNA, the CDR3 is TGTGCCAGCAGAAAGAACAGGGCTTCACCCCTCCACTTT.